This TCR beta chain was sequenced for a study of blood T cell repertoires in COVID-19. Study summary: The samples span acute and convalescent COVID-19 from the United States, Italy and Spain. Sources were T cells, B-cell-depleted T cells, or PBMCs; the material itself was cDNA or gDNA.

The length of the CDR3 is 15 residues. Between the trimmed V and J ends, which lost 4 bases and 3 bases, there was a span of 14 bases. Germline CDR1 and CDR2: SGHRS and YFSETQ. In the study's own analysis: Estimation of nucleated cell counts relied on the amplification of reference gene primers. Method: immunoSEQ multiplex PCR; TCRdb's copy keeps in-frame clones and lacks some. V and J calls and clone size follow that table, whereas D and trimming were derived from the DNA. This repertoire shows over 400,000 clones, roughly nine tenths found once; its top ten account for around 7.8%. The sequencing input was peripheral blood. This TCR was sampled from a woman between 45 and 60 years old with COVID-19, enrolled during active disease. V gene TRBV5-1 combines with J gene TRBJ2-1; D might be TRBD1 (6 bases). CDR3 coding DNA: TGCGCCAGCAGCCTCACAGGGAGAGTCTACAATGAGCAGTTCTTC. Translating it yields CASSLTGRVYNEQFF.